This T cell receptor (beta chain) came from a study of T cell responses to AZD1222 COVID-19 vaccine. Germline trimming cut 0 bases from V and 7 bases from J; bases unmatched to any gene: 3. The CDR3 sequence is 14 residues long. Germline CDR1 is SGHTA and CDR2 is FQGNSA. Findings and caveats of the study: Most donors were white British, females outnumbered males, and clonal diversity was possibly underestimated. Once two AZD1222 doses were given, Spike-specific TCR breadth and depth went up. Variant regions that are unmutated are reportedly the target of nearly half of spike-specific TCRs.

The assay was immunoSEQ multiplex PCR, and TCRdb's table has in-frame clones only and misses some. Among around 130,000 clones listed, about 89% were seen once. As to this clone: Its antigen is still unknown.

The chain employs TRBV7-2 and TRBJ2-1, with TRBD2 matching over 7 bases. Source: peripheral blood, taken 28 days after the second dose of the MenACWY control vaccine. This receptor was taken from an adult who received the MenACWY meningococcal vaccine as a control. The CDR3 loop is CASSLAGGWNEQFF. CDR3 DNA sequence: TGTGCCAGCAGCTTAGCGGGAGGGTGGAATGAGCAGTTCTTC.